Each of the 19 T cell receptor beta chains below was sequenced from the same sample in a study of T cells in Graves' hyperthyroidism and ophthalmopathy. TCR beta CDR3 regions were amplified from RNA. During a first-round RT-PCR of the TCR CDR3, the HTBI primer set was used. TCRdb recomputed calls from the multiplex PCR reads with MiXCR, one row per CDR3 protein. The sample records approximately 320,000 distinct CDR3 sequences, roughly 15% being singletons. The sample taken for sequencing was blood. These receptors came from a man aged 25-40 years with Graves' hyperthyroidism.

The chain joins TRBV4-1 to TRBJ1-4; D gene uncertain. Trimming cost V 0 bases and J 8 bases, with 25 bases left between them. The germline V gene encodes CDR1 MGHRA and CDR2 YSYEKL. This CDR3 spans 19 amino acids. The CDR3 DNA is TGCGCCAGCAGCCAAGATTGGGTGCGGAGGGCGCCGCTCCGCGAAAAACTGTTTTTT. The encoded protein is CASSQDWVRRAPLREKLFF.

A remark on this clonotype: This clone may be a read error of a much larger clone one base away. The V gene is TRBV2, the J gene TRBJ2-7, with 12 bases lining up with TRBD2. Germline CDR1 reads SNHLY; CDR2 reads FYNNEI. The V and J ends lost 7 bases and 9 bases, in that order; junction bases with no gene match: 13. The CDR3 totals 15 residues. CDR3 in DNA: TGTGCCAGCACCCAGACTAGCGGGGGACGAGCCGGGCAGTACTTC. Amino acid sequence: CASTQTSGGRAGQYF. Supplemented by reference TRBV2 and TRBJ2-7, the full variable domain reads EPEVTQTPSHQVTQMGQEVILRCVPISNHLYFYWYRQILGQKVEFLVSFYNNEISEKSEIFDDQFSVERPDGSNFTLKIRSTKLEDSAMYFCASTQTSGGRAGQYFGPGTRLTVT.

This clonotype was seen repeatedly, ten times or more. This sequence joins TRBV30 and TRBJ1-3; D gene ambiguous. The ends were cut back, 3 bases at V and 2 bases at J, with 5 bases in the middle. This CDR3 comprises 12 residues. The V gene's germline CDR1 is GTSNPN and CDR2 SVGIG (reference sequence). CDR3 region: CAWRAPGNTIYF. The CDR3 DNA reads TGTGCCTGGAGGGCGCCTGGAAACACCATATATTTT.

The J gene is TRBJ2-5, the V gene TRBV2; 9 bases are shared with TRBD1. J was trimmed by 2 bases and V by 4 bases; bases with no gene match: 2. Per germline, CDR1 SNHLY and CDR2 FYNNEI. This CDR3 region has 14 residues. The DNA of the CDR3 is TGTGCCAGCAGTGGGGACAGGGCTCAAGAGACCCAGTACTTC. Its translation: CASSGDRAQETQYF.

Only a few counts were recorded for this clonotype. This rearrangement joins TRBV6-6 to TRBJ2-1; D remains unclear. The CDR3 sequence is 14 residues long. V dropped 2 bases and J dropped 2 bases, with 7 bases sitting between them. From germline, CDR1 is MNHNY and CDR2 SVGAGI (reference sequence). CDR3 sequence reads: CASSYSITYNEQFF. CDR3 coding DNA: TGTGCCAGCAGTTACAGCATAACCTACAATGAGCAGTTCTTC.

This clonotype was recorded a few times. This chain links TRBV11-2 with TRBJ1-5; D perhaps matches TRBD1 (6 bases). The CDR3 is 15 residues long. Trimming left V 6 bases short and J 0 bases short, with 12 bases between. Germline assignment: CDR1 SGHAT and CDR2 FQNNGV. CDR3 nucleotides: TGTGCCAGCAGTCGGACAGCGACTAGCAATCAGCCCCAGCATTTT. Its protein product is CASSRTATSNQPQHF.

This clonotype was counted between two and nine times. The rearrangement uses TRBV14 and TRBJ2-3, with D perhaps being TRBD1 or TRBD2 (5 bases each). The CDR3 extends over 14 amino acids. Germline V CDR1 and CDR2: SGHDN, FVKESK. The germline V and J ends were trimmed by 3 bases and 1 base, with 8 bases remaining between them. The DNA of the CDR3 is TGTGCCAGCAGCCAGTGGGACCGCACAGATACGCAGTATTTT. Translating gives CASSQWDRTDTQYF.

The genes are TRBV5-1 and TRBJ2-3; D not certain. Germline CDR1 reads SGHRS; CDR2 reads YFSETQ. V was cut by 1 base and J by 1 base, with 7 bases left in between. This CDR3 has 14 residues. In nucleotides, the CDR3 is TGCGCCAGCAGCTTGATGGTTGGCACAGATACGCAGTATTTT. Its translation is CASSLMVGTDTQYF.

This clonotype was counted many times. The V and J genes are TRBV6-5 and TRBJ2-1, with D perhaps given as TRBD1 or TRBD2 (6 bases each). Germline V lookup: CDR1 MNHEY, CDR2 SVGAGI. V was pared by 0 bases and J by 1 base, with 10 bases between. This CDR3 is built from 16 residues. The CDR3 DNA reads TGTGCCAGCAGTTACTCGGGGGGACAATCCTACAATGAGCAGTTCTTC. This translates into CASSYSGGQSYNEQFF.

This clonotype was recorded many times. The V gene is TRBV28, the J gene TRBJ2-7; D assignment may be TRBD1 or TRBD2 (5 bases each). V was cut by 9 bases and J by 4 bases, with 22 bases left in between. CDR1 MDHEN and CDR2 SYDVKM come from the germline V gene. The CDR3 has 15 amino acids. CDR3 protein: CASSPGAGRVYEQYF. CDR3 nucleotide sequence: TGTGCCAGTAGCCCCGGGGCAGGCCGGGTATACGAGCAGTACTTC.

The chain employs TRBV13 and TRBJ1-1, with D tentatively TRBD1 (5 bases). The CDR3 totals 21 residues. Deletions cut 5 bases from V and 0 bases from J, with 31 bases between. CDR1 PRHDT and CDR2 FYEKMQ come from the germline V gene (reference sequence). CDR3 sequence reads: CASSQRRLEGFFPSMNTEAFF. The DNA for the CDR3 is TGTGCCAGCAGCCAGAGACGGCTAGAGGGGTTTTTCCCAAGCATGAACACTGAAGCTTTCTTT.

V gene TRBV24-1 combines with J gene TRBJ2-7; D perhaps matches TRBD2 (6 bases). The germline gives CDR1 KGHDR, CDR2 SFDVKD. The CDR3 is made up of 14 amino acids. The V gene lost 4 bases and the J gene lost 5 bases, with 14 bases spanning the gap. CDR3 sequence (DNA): TGTGCCACCAGTGACCCCCGGGACTTCGACGAGCAGTACTTC. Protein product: CATSDPRDFDEQYF.

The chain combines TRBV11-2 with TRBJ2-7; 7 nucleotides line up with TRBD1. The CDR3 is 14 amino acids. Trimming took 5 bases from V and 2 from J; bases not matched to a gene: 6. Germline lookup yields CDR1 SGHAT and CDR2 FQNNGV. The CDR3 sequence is CASSVGTDPYEQYF. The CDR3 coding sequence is TGTGCCAGCAGCGTTGGGACAGACCCCTACGAGCAGTACTTC. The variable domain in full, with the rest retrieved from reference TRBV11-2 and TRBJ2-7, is EAGVAQSPRYKIIEKRQSVAFWCNPISGHATLYWYQQILGQGPKLLIQFQNNGVVDDSQLPKDRFSAERLKGVDSTLKIQPAKLEDSAVYLCASSVGTDPYEQYFGPGTRLTVT.

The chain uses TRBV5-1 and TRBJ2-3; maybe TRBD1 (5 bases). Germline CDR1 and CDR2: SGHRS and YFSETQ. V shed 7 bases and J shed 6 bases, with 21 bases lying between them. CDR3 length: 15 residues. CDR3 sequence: CASQGSRVGGDTQYF. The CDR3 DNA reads TGCGCCAGCCAGGGAAGCAGAGTGGGTGGGGATACGCAGTATTTT.

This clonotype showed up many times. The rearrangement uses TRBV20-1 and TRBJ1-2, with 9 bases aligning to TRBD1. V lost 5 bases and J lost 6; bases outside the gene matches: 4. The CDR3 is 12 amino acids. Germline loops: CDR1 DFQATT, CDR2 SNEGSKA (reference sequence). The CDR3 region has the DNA TGCAGTGCTTCGGACAGGGGCGATGGCTACACCTTC. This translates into CSASDRGDGYTF.

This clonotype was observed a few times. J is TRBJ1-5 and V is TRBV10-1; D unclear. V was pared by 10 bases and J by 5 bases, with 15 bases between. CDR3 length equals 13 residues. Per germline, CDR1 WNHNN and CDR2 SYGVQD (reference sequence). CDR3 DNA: TGCGCCAAAAAAAGGGAGGTCGATCAGCCCCAGCATTTT. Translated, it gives CAKKREVDQPQHF.

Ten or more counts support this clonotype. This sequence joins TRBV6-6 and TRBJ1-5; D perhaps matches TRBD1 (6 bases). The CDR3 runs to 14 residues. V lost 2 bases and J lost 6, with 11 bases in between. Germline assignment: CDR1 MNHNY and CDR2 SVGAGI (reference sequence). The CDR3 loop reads CASSYAGASQPQHF. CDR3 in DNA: TGTGCCAGCAGTTACGCAGGGGCAAGTCAGCCCCAGCATTTT.

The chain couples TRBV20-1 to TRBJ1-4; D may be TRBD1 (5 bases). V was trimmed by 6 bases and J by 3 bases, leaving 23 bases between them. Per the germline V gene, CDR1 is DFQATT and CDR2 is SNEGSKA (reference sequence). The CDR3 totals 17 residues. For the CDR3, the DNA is TGCAGTGCACCAACCGGGGGACCGATTTTTTCTAATGAAAAACTGTTTTTT. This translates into CSAPTGGPIFSNEKLFF.

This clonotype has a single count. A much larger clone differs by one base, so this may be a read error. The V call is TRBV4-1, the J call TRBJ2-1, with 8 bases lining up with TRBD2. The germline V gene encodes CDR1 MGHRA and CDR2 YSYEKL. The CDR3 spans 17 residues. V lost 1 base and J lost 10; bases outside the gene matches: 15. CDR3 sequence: CASSQGWASGSRKEQFF. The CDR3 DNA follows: TGCGCCAGCAGCCAAGGGTGGGCGAGCGGGAGTCGAAAGGAGCAGTTCTTC.